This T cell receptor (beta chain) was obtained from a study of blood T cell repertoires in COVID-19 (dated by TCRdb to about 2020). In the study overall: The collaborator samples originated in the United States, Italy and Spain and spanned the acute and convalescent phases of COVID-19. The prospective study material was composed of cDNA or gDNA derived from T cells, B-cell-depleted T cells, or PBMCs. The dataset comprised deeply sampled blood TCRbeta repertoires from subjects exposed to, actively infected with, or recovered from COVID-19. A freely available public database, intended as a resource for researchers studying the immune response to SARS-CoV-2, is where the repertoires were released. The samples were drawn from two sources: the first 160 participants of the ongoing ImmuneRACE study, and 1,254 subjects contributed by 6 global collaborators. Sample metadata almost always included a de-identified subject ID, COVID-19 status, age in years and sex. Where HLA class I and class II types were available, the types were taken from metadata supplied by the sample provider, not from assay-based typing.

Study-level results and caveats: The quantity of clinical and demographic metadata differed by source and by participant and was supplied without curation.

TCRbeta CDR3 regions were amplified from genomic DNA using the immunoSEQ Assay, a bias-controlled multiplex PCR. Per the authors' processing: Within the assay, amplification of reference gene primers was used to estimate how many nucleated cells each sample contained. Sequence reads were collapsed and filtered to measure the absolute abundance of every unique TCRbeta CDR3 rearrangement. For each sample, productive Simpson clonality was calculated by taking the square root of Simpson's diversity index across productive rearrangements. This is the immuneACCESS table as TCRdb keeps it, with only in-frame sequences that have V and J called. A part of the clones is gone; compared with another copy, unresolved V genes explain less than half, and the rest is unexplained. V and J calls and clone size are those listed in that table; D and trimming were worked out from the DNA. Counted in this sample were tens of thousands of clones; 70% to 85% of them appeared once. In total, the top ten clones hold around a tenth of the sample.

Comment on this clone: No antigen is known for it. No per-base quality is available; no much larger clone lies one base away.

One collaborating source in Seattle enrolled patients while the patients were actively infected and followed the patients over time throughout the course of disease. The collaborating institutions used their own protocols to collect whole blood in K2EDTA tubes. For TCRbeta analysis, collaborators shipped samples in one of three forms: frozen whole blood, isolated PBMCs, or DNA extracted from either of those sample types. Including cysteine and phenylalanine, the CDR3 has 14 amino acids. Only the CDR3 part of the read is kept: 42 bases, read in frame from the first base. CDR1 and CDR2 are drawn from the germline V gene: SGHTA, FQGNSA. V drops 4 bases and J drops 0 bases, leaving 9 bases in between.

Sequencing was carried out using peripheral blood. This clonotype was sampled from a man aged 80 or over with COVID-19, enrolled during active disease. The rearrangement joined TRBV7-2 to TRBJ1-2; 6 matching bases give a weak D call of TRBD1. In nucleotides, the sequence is TGTGCCAGCAGCTGGACAGCTGCTAACTATGGCTACACCTTC. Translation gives CASSWTAANYGYTF.